The clone carrying this T cell receptor (beta chain) appeared a few times. Its antigen is not identified. The CDR3 runs 12 residues. Trimming pared 1 base from V and 5 bases from J, leaving 2 bases between. CDR1 is SGHNT and CDR2 is YENEEA in the germline V gene. This record comes from a study of graft-versus-host responses after intestinal transplantation. Study information: After anti-thymocyte globulin induction, recipients took tacrolimus and steroids for 2 to 3 years.

The assay was immunoSEQ multiplex PCR, and TCRdb's table has in-frame clones only and misses some. This table has some 110,000 clones, 90% appearing once. Findings and caveats of the study: GvH clones were identified in recipient marrow, with some first appearing in ileum or blood. The study associated peak circulating GvH clone levels with early post-transplant HvG declines.

This TCR was recovered from a human donor who received an intestinal transplant. The input for sequencing was unstimulated CD4+ T cells sorted from spleen or lymph node cells, taken before intestinal transplant. The V call is TRBV11-3, the J call TRBJ2-2; D call uncertain. The CDR3 sequence is CASSLVTGELFF. CDR3 sequence (DNA): TGTGCCAGCAGCTTAGTAACCGGGGAGCTGTTTTTT.